These 20 T cell receptor beta chains came from one sample sequenced in a study of beta chain features in type 1 diabetes. Regarding the study as a whole: All four CD4+ subsets from Type 1 diabetes patients carried moderately but significantly shorter TCRB CDR3s.

Expressed TCRB transcripts were sequenced after all isolated RNA was converted to cDNA. Sequenced by immunoSEQ multiplex PCR; TCRdb stores in-frame clones only, minus some. The sample has a few hundred thousand clones, roughly 20% seen once. Their antigens remain unidentified. Material for sequencing was naive CD4+ T cells from blood. These receptors all stem from a woman between 40 and 50 years old with type 1 diabetes.

This rearrangement joins TRBV2 to TRBJ2-7, with D possibly TRBD1 on 6 matching bases. The V gene lost 7 bases and the J gene lost 4 bases, with 14 bases spanning the gap. The germline gives CDR1 SNHLY, CDR2 FYNNEI. The CDR3 is 13 amino acids. CDR3 amino acids: CASKYRVSYEQYF. The CDR3 nucleotides are TGTGCCAGCAAATACAGGGTCTCGTACGAGCAGTACTTC.

This clone was seen a few times. Distinct nucleotide sequences in the sample also encode this CDR3. In DNA, the CDR3 is TGTGCCAGCAGCGCGACAGGGGGCAATCAGCCCCAGCATTTT. Its protein is CASSATGGNQPQHF. The chain combines TRBV9 with TRBJ1-5; 8 bases are shared with TRBD1. From germline, CDR1 is SGDLS and CDR2 YYNGEE. This CDR3 has 14 amino acids. V shed 3 bases and J 2 bases; nucleotides not matched to a gene: 1.

The J gene is TRBJ2-6, the V gene TRBV5-4, with a weak D call TRBD1 (6 bases). The CDR3 is 15 residues long. CDR1 and CDR2 (germline): SGHNT, YYREEE (reference sequence). V lost 4 bases and J lost 2, with 10 bases in between. Here the CDR3 DNA reads TGTGCCAGCAGCCCCAGGGGCCCTGGGGCCAACGTCCTGACTTTC. Its translation: CASSPRGPGANVLTF.

The rearrangement links TRBV29-1 to TRBJ1-1; D is possibly TRBD1 (6 bases). Germline assignment: CDR1 SQVTM and CDR2 ANQGSEA. The CDR3 is 16 residues long. V lost 4 bases and J 0 bases, leaving 18 bases between the germline ends. The CDR3 coding sequence is TGCAGCGTTGCCGCGGGGGCAGGGCTTTTGAACACTGAAGCTTTCTTT. Translation: CSVAAGAGLLNTEAFF.

The chain links TRBV7-2 to TRBJ2-5; D perhaps matches TRBD2 (6 bases). The CDR3 has 15 amino acids. The V gene's germline CDR1 is SGHTA and CDR2 FQGNSA. Trimming removed 2 bases at V and 5 bases at J, with 15 bases between. CDR3 sequence: CASSLTSTVGETQYF. The DNA of the CDR3 is TGTGCCAGCAGCTTAACTAGCACAGTAGGGGAGACCCAGTACTTC.

Only a few counts were recorded for this clone. The V and J genes are TRBV7-9 and TRBJ2-1, with TRBD2 matching 10 bases. The ends lost 2 bases at V and 7 bases at J; junction bases unmatched: 5. Germline CDR1 and CDR2: SEHNR and FQNEAQ (reference sequence). The CDR3 has 15 residues. CDR3 residues: CASSLSSGSMNEQFF. In nucleotides, the CDR3 is TGTGCCAGCAGCTTATCTAGCGGGAGTATGAATGAGCAGTTCTTC.

The genes are TRBV7-9 and TRBJ2-2; D is ambiguous. V lost 3 bases and J lost 4, with 12 bases in between. CDR1 is SEHNR and CDR2 is FQNEAQ in the germline V gene (reference sequence). This CDR3 spans 15 amino acids. CDR3 region: CASSFGVPSTGELFF. DNA of the CDR3: TGTGCCAGCAGCTTCGGAGTCCCGAGCACCGGGGAGCTGTTTTTT.

The CDR3 nucleotides read TGTGCCAGCAGCGTAGACTCCCCCCAGGGGGGTGCGGATGGCTACACCTTC. Its protein product is CASSVDSPQGGADGYTF. This chain connects TRBV9 to TRBJ1-2, with 7 nucleotides matching TRBD1. Germline V gene data show CDR1 as SGDLS and CDR2 as YYNGEE. The V segment lost 0 bases and the J segment 6 bases; nucleotides outside the gene matches: 14. The CDR3 contains 17 residues. Complete variable domain (other parts from reference TRBV9 and TRBJ1-2): DSGVTQTPKHLITATGQRVTLRCSPRSGDLSVYWYQQSLDQGLQFLIQYYNGEERAKGNILERFSAQQFPDLHSELNLSSLELGDSALYFCASSVDSPQGGADGYTFGSGTRLTVV.

This clone was seen only a few times. The same CDR3 is also encoded by other DNA sequences in this sample. This sequence joins TRBV18 and TRBJ2-7; a possible D gene is TRBD1 (5 bases). This CDR3 is built from 14 residues. Trimming pared 3 bases from V and 2 bases from J, leaving 11 bases between. The germline CDR1 and CDR2 sequences are KGHSH and LQKENI. The CDR3 DNA follows: TGTGCCAGCTCACCGGGTAGGGGAACCTACGAGCAGTACTTC. Protein sequence: CASSPGRGTYEQYF. Complete variable domain (other parts from reference TRBV18 and TRBJ2-7): NAGVMQNPRHLVRRRGQEARLRCSPMKGHSHVYWYRQLPEEGLKFMVYLQKENIIDESGMPKERFSAEFPKEGPSILRIQQVVRGDSAAYFCASSPGRGTYEQYFGPGTRLTVT.

The V gene is TRBV29-1, the J gene TRBJ2-3, with D tentatively TRBD2 (6 bases). Trimming removed 0 bases from V and 3 bases from J, with 10 bases in between. This CDR3 comprises 14 residues. Germline CDR1 SQVTM, CDR2 ANQGSEA. The CDR3 is CSVEELGRTDTQYF. In DNA, the CDR3 is TGCAGCGTTGAAGAACTAGGGAGGACAGATACGCAGTATTTT.

This clone was seen only a few times. The CDR3 sequence is CASSYWGVQETQYF. CDR3 in DNA: TGTGCCAGCAGTTATTGGGGAGTACAGGAGACCCAGTACTTC. This chain connects TRBV6-6 to TRBJ2-5; D may be TRBD2 (5 bases). Germline V gives CDR1 MNHNY, CDR2 SVGAGI (reference sequence). CDR3 length: 14 amino acids. The germline V and J ends were trimmed by 3 bases and 5 bases, with 13 bases remaining between them.

In this sample, this clone turned up a few times. The chain is built from TRBV7-9 and TRBJ1-2; TRBD1 matches at 10 bases. The CDR3 is 16 residues long. With 4 bases clipped from V and 6 bases from J, the junction kept 11 bases outside the gene matches. Germline-derived CDR1 and CDR2 are SEHNR and FQNEAQ (reference sequence). The DNA for the CDR3 is TGTGCCAGCAGCTCCAGGCAGGGACAGGGGATCCATGGCTACACCTTC. Amino acid sequence: CASSSRQGQGIHGYTF.

This sequence joins TRBV5-1 and TRBJ2-7; TRBD1 aligns across 7 bases. The junction had 10 bases not matched to a gene; V was cut back by 4 bases and J by 6 bases. Germline V gene sequence: CDR1 SGHRS, CDR2 YFSETQ. This CDR3 is 14 amino acids long. The CDR3 here is CASSLRDSPFEQYF. As DNA, the CDR3 is TGCGCCAGCAGCCTCCGGGACAGCCCCTTCGAGCAGTACTTC.

The CDR3 here is CASSLGGSGANVLTF. DNA of the CDR3: TGTGCCAGCAGCCTGGGAGGCTCTGGGGCCAACGTCCTGACTTTC. V and J are TRBV14 and TRBJ2-6; perhaps TRBD2 as D (6 bases). CDR3 size: 15 residues. The germline CDR1 and CDR2 sequences are SGHDN and FVKESK. Trimming removed 4 bases at V and 0 bases at J, with 7 bases between. Drawing the rest from reference TRBV14 and TRBJ2-6, the complete variable domain is EAGVTQFPSHSVIEKGQTVTLRCDPISGHDNLYWYRRVMGKEIKFLLHFVKESKQDESGMPNNRFLAERTGGTYSTLKVQPAELEDSGVYFCASSLGGSGANVLTFGAGSRLTVL.

The CDR3 sequence is CASSLGLAADTQYF. In nucleotides, the CDR3 is TGTGCCAGCAGCCTTGGACTAGCCGCAGATACGCAGTATTTT. The chain carries TRBV7-9 and TRBJ2-3; 8 bases fit TRBD2. Looked up from germline, CDR1 is SEHNR and CDR2 is FQNEAQ (reference sequence). The junction had 5 bases not matched to a gene; V was cut back by 5 bases and J by 4 bases. This CDR3 region has 14 residues.

This clone has a handful of counts. The chain couples TRBV9 to TRBJ1-1; maybe TRBD1 (5 bases). The V gene lost 3 bases and the J gene lost 0 bases, with 12 bases spanning the gap. Germline V CDR1 and CDR2: SGDLS, YYNGEE. The CDR3 contains 15 residues. The CDR3 DNA reads as TGTGCCAGCAGCGGAGCTGGGGCGGTGAACACTGAAGCTTTCTTT. Amino acid sequence: CASSGAGAVNTEAFF.

The chain employs TRBV5-1 and TRBJ1-2, with D unclear. The CDR3 is made up of 13 amino acids. CDR1 SGHRS and CDR2 YFSETQ come from the germline V gene. Trimming removed 6 bases from V and 3 bases from J, with 12 bases in between. CDR3 sequence (DNA): TGCGCCAGCACCGCGAGTCCTGACTATGGCTACACCTTC. This sequence encodes CASTASPDYGYTF. Supplemented by reference TRBV5-1 and TRBJ1-2, the full variable domain reads KAGVTQTPRYLIKTRGQQVTLSCSPISGHRSVSWYQQTPGQGLQFLFEYFSETQRNKGNFPGRFSGRQFSNSRSEMNVSTLELGDSALYLCASTASPDYGYTFGSGTRLTVV.

V usage is TRBV2 and J usage is TRBJ2-5; 9 nucleotides line up with TRBD1. CDR1 is SNHLY and CDR2 is FYNNEI in the germline V gene. This CDR3 contains 14 residues. V lost 6 bases and J lost 5; bases outside the gene matches: 7. As DNA, the CDR3 is TGTGCCAGCAGCGCCGGGACAGGGCACGAGACCCAGTACTTC. This gives the protein CASSAGTGHETQYF.

In this sample, this clone turned up a few times. The CDR3 nucleotides are TGCGCCAGCAGCCGAGGCACAGGTCCGAATGAAAAACTGTTTTTT. Residues: CASSRGTGPNEKLFF. This chain uses TRBV4-3 with TRBJ1-4, with D possibly matching TRBD1 (5 bases). Trimming took off 4 bases at V and 5 bases at J, with 14 bases between the two ends. Germline loops: CDR1 LGHNA, CDR2 YSLEER. The CDR3 is made up of 15 amino acids.

The chain has TRBV7-2 and TRBJ1-2; a possible D gene is TRBD1 (6 bases). In germline, CDR1 is SGHTA, CDR2 FQGNSA. The CDR3 covers 14 residues. Trimming took off 5 bases at V and 4 bases at J, with 14 bases between the two ends. CDR3: CASSGYRTVYGYTF. Here the CDR3 DNA reads TGTGCCAGCAGCGGATACAGGACAGTCTATGGCTACACCTTC.